This T cell receptor (beta chain) was profiled in a study of T-cell memory formation after mild COVID-19. About the study: TCR clusters were mostly confined to one donor each. Study results and limitations: Clones that shrank (day 15 to 85) were balanced CD4/CD8, whereas later expanders leaned CD4+. Clones which contracted sat mainly in CM and EM if CD4+, and in EMRA if CD8+.

As for this clonotype: Its antigen is undetermined.

CDR3 length equals 16 residues. Germline CDR1 is SGHRS and CDR2 is YFSETQ. V was pared by 4 bases and J by 5 bases, with 8 bases of the junction left unmatched. TCR alpha and TCR beta cDNA libraries carrying sample barcodes and UMIs were produced by 5'RACE using constant-segment primers. TCRdb processed the 5' RACE reads anew with MiXCR; each CDR3 protein has one entry. The sample shows around 150,000 distinct CDR3 sequences, around 10% of them seen only once. This sequence was found in a man between 18 and 29 years old who had mild COVID-19 (a few samples of this study predate the infection). Cell type and time point are not known. The sequenced sample was PBMCs or a T cell subset sorted from them (not recorded which). V and J are TRBV5-1 and TRBJ1-6, with 8 nucleotides matching TRBD1. The CDR3: CASSPAGQGHNSPLHF. CDR3 DNA sequence: TGCGCCAGCAGCCCGGCCGGACAGGGACATAATTCACCCCTCCACTTT.